This section outlines one T cell receptor beta chain sequence together with its context. Its antigen remains unknown. This sample stems from a study of shared clonotypes between healthy human individuals. Study-level results: When compared with the clonotypes that were shared by all four sorted-subset donors, the non-shared clonotypes turned out to have lower generation probabilities.

Method: immunoSEQ multiplex PCR; TCRdb's copy keeps in-frame clones and lacks some. The data contain over 1.5 million clones, roughly 98% of them singletons. The clonotype was recovered from a man between 25 and 39 years old in good health. The sample taken for sequencing was naive CD4+ T cells sorted from blood. Indicated subset: CD45RA+ positively selected.

The CDR3 spells CASSRPGLAGGTGELFF. The CDR3 DNA reads as TGTGCCAGCAGCCGACCGGGACTAGCGGGAGGAACCGGGGAGCTGTTTTTT. The chain joins TRBV7-2 to TRBJ2-2; the match to TRBD2 covers 15 bases. V lost 5 bases to trimming and J lost 5 bases; unmatched junction nucleotides: 6. Looked up from germline, CDR1 is SGHTA and CDR2 is FQGNSA. CDR3 size: 17 residues.